This T cell receptor beta chain comes out of a study of STAT3 mutations in large granular lymphocyte leukemia. General study results and limits: After therapy, about 35% of the 18 patients switched clonotypes, all new clones STAT3 wild type. At least one immunodominant TCR beta clonotype appeared in every T-cell large granular lymphocyte leukemia patient.

CDR3 length equals 13 residues. Germline assignment: CDR1 SGHRS and CDR2 YFSETQ. The junction had 3 bases not matched to a gene; V was cut back by 3 bases and J by 8 bases. About this clone: The antigen remains undetermined.

The protocol was immunoSEQ multiplex PCR, while the TCRdb copy is restricted to in-frame clones and leaves out a portion. The sample includes about 34,000 clones, approximately 84% of them seen just once. Sequenced material: peripheral blood mononuclear cells. The gene calls are TRBV5-1 and TRBJ1-2, with 11 bases identical to TRBD1. The TCR originated in a man aged 55 to 70 with T-cell large granular lymphocyte leukemia. Some clones in this sample may be carry-over from other donors' samples. The CDR3 reads CASSSGQGGGYTF. The CDR3 DNA sequence: TGCGCCAGCAGCTCGGGACAGGGGGGAGGCTACACCTTC. The full variable domain, rest sourced from reference TRBV5-1 and TRBJ1-2, is KAGVTQTPRYLIKTRGQQVTLSCSPISGHRSVSWYQQTPGQGLQFLFEYFSETQRNKGNFPGRFSGRQFSNSRSEMNVSTLELGDSALYLCASSSGQGGGYTFGSGTRLTVV.